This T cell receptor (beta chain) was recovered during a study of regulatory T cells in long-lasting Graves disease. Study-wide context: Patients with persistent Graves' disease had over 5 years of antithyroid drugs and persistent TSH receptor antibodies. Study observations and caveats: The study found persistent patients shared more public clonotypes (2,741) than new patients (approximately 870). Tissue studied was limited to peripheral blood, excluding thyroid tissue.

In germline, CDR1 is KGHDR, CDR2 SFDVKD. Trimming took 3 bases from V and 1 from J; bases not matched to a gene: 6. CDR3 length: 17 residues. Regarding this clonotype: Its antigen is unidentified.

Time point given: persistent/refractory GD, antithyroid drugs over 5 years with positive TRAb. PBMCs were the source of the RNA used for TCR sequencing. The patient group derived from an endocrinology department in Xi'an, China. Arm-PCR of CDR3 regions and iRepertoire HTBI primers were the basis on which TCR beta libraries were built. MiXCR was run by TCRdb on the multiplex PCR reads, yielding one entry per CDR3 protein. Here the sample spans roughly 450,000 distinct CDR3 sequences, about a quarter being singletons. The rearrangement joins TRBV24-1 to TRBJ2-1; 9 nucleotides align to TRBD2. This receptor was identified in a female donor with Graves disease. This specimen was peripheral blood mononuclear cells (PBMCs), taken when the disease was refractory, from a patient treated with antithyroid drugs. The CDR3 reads CATSDTQTSGSYNEQFF. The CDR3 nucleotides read TGTGCCACCAGTGATACACAGACTAGCGGATCCTACAATGAGCAGTTCTTC.